This entry lists 5 T cell receptor beta chains sequenced from one sample in a study of blood T cell repertoires in COVID-19. Profiled with immunoSEQ multiplex PCR; TCRdb holds only in-frame clones, not every one. The repertoire has 350,000 to 400,000 clones, approximately 89% of them found once; the top ten carry roughly 0.86%. The sequenced sample was PBMCs or T cells enriched from blood (not recorded which). The receptors were gathered from a woman aged 40 to 49 who had been exposed to COVID-19.

The chain couples TRBV4-2 to TRBJ1-5; perhaps TRBD1 as D (5 bases). CDR1 is LGHNA and CDR2 is YNFKEQ in the germline V gene. There are 13 residues in the CDR3. The germline V and J ends were trimmed by 0 bases and 6 bases, with 6 bases remaining between them. CDR3 amino acids: CASSQDGAQPQHF. Written as DNA, the CDR3 is TGTGCCAGCAGCCAAGATGGGGCTCAGCCCCAGCATTTT.

This clone was detected a few times. The rearrangement uses TRBV3-1 (or the pseudogene TRBV3-2) and TRBJ2-7; D gene ambiguous. Germline V gives CDR1 LGHDT, CDR2 YNNKEL (reference sequence). The ends were cut back, 3 bases at V and 3 bases at J, with 12 bases in the middle. The CDR3 is 14 amino acids. CDR3 nucleotides: TGTGCCAGCAGCCAGGAGCCTCGAGGCTACGAGCAGTACTTC. Encoded protein: CASSQEPRGYEQYF.

The chain combines TRBV9 with TRBJ1-2; 9 nucleotides align to TRBD1. Trimming removed 3 bases from V and 4 bases from J; junction bases left unmatched: 7. CDR1 and CDR2 (germline): SGDLS, YYNGEE. This CDR3 comprises 15 residues. CDR3 loop: CASSETGTGFYGYTF. As DNA, the CDR3 is TGTGCCAGCAGCGAGACCGGGACAGGGTTCTATGGCTACACCTTC. The full variable domain, in which reference TRBV9 and TRBJ1-2 provide the parts outside the CDR3, is DSGVTQTPKHLITATGQRVTLRCSPRSGDLSVYWYQQSLDQGLQFLIQYYNGEERAKGNILERFSAQQFPDLHSELNLSSLELGDSALYFCASSETGTGFYGYTFGSGTRLTVV.

V usage is TRBV19 and J usage is TRBJ1-3; no clear D gene. Germline values: CDR1 LNHDA, CDR2 SQIVND (reference sequence). Trimming left V 8 bases short and J 0 bases short, with 20 bases between. CDR3 length: 17 residues. The CDR3 loop is CASQTHYQTSSGNTIYF. In nucleotides, the CDR3 is TGTGCCAGTCAAACGCACTACCAGACCAGCTCTGGAAACACCATATATTTT.

V usage is TRBV27 and J usage is TRBJ1-5, with 8 bases that match TRBD1. CDR1 is MNHEY and CDR2 is SMNVEV in the germline V gene (reference sequence). The CDR3 has 16 amino acids. The J segment lost 6 bases and the V segment lost 0 bases, leaving 7 bases of the junction unmatched. CDR3 nucleotides: TGTGCCAGCAGTTTATCTGGCCAGGGGGCACTTCAGCCCCAGCATTTT. Translated: CASSLSGQGALQPQHF.